There are many counts of the clone carrying this T cell receptor (beta chain). The antigen remains undetermined. As handled by the study authors: In papillary thyroid cancer, a distant-metastasis classifier was built using CDR3 differences across clinicopathological groups. TCRdb reprocessed the PCR reads via MiXCR. These V and J calls are TCRdb output, not the study's own analysis. This sample has roughly 41,000 clones, with roughly 16% found just once. The data are from a study of metastatic and nonmetastatic thyroid tumors. Overall study context: Peripheral blood and tumor or nodule samples from malignant and benign thyroid patients were compared. General observations from the study: Reports indicated that malignant thyroid tumors showed significantly higher TCR beta diversity than benign nodules did, in blood and tumor.

Nobody among the patients had been given any treatment before thyroid surgery. There are 13 residues in the CDR3. Looked up from germline, CDR1 is MDHEN and CDR2 is SYDVKM. Deletions cut 6 bases from V and 3 bases from J, with 8 bases between. Sequencing was performed on blood. This TCR derives from a female donor with papillary thyroid cancer or a benign thyroid nodule (not recorded which). Some clones in this sample may be carry-over from other donors' samples. The chain carries TRBV28 and TRBJ1-4; no clear D gene. CDR3 in DNA: TGTGCCAGCAGCCCCGTGGCTAATGAAAAACTGTTTTTT. This codes for CASSPVANEKLFF.